This TCR beta chain is from a study of spatial heterogeneity in lung cancer. As for the study in general: Beta-chain sequences consistently outnumbered alpha-chain sequences in detection. Within tumor regions, the number of TCR transcripts tracked closely with a T cell module score obtained from matched bulk RNA-seq. Study-wide points: It was found that expanded intratumoral alpha and beta TCR counts tracked tumor mutation counts.

The time point here: sample taken at primary tumor resection. V was shortened by 4 bases and J by 5 bases, with 18 bases between the two germline ends. This CDR3 contains 16 residues. Looked up from germline, CDR1 is MNHEY and CDR2 is SMNVEV (reference sequence). This clonotype came up many times. The antigen is unknown. TCRdb ran MiXCR on the 5' RACE reads and lists one entry per CDR3 protein. The table has 20,000 to 25,000 distinct CDR3 sequences, 5% to 7% seen once. The sequenced sample was lung tumor tissue, obtained at surgery. The chain recombines TRBV27 with TRBJ2-1; perhaps TRBD1 as D (8 bases). This TCR came from a male donor with early-stage non-small cell lung cancer. CDR3 sequence: CASSSQQGGNHNEQFF. The CDR3 DNA follows: TGTGCCAGCAGTTCCCAACAGGGGGGGAACCACAATGAGCAGTTCTTC.